The rows below give T cell receptor beta chains drawn from one sample of a study of blood T cells in healthy people across ages. Each CDR3 protein gets one entry after TCRdb re-called the 5' RACE reads with MiXCR. The sample holds roughly 1,500,000 distinct CDR3 sequences; around 36% are singletons and the top ten take about 11%. Sequencing was done on a sample of blood. The origin of the receptors is a woman between 25 and 40 years old in good health. CDR3s leave out the opening cysteine and the closing phenylalanine or tryptophan. D genes are given only for firm matches.

d_call	v_call	j_call	cdr3_length	cdr3_aa
TRBD1	TRBV28	TRBJ1-5	15	ASSLYPQGANNQPQH
NA	TRBV6-1	TRBJ1-2	12	ASSTGRVNYGYT
NA	TRBV20-1	TRBJ1-1	9	SATTGPEAF
NA	TRBV7-9	TRBJ2-4	15	ASSLAKGRRDKNIQY
NA	TRBV13	TRBJ2-7	14	ASSLGPGGGTYEQY
NA	TRBV7-7	TRBJ2-5	12	ASSVGIYQETQY
NA	TRBV7-2	TRBJ2-7	11	ASSPAGSPQKY
NA	TRBV29-1	TRBJ2-3	12	SVESARSVDTQY
NA	TRBV5-1	TRBJ2-7	12	ASSAGGTPVGQY
NA	TRBV27	TRBJ1-4	14	ASRSLGGVDNEKLF
TRBD2	TRBV24-1	TRBJ2-3	14	ATSAALAPSTDTQY
NA	TRBV19	TRBJ2-6	12	ASSMGSGANVLT
NA	TRBV2	NA	12	ASSRGWRVDEQY
NA	TRBV29-1	TRBJ2-4	10	SVPLAKNIQY
TRBD1	TRBV4-1	TRBJ2-3	14	ASTPQGARSTDTQY